What follows is one T cell receptor (beta chain) and its context. Its binding antigen is unknown. This sample is drawn from a study of T cells expressing NK-cell markers (dated by TCRdb to about 2020). At the level of the whole study: About 8 donors provided sorted CD3+CD56+NKG2C+, CD3+CD56+NKG2C- and CD3+CD56-NKG2C+ T-cell subsets, whose TCR beta-chain repertoires were profiled. Of the eight sequenced donors, seven were found to be HCMV-seropositive and one was found to be HCMV-seronegative. The study sequenced eight donors, all healthy volunteers chosen at random: three men and five women. Illumina HiSeq 2000/2500, MiSeq or NextSeq was used to sequence libraries as 2 x 150 bp reads.

The paper as a whole reports these results and caveats: For over five donors, the dominant CD3+CD56+NKG2C+ clonotypes were among the top 10 CD8+ clonotypes and accounted for roughly 1.0-7.5% of CD8+ T cells. Those dominant clonotypes were again the most abundant among CD3+CD56-NKG2C+ cells in a few donors, at about 28.3-65%. Whether the expanded NKG2C-expressing T cell clones were specific for HCMV antigens was left unclear.

A commercial ELISA kit detecting HCMV-specific IgG in serum was used to determine HCMV serostatus. Peripheral blood mononuclear cells were isolated from blood by Ficoll density gradient centrifugation. Sequenced on an Illumina HiSeq 2000. TCR beta cDNA libraries were prepared using 5'RACE template switching, which introduced a universal primer site and unique molecular identifiers. Priming for cDNA synthesis came from the TCR beta constant segment, and two successive PCR amplification steps followed. The original methods were these. MIGEC was used to demultiplex reads and group reads by UMI, and MiTCR was used to assemble and quantify clonotypes. To exclude erroneous sequences, any TCR cDNA sequence not supported by at least two reads was discarded. The tcR package was used for downstream repertoire analysis, and clonotypes were matched between fractions using CDR3 nucleotide sequence together with V segment. Antigen specificity was annotated against VDJdb with VDJmatch, allowing one amino acid substitution in CDR3. The reads were reprocessed in TCRdb, with one entry per CDR3 protein sequence and no accompanying DNA. The V and J calls here are based on TCRdb, not the publication. The table for this sample shows about 380,000 distinct CDR3 sequences. Over 4% of the sample goes to the ten largest clones.

The CDR3 runs 16 amino acids, cysteine and phenylalanine included. Nucleotide data are not available. CDR1 SGHDN and CDR2 FVKESK were looked up in the germline V gene. The TCR was taken from a man between 18 and 69 years old in good health. The sequencing input was blood T cells: a sorted CD56 or NKG2C T cell subset, CD4+ or CD8+ T cells, or bulk PBMC T cells (not recorded which). The chain is encoded by TRBV14 joined to TRBJ2-7; TCRdb's assignment of TRBD2 cannot be checked, as there is no DNA. The CDR3: CASSQRTSGVSYEQYF.